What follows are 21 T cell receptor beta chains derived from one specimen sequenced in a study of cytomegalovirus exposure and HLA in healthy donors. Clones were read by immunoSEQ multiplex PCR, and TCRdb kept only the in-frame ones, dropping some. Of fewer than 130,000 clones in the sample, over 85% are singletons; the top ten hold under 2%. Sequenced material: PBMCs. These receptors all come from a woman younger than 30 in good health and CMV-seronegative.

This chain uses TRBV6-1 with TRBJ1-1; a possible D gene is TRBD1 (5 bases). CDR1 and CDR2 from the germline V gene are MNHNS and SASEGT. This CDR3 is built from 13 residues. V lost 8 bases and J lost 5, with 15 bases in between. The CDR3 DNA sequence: TGTGCCAGCGGTTCAGGGTGGCGGACTGAAGCTTTCTTT. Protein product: CASGSGWRTEAFF.

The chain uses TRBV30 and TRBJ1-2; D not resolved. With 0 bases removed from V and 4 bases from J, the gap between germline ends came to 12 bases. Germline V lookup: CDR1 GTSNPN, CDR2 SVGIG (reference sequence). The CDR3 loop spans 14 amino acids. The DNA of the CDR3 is TGTGCCTGGAGTGTACTGTCCCTCTCCTATGGCTACACCTTC. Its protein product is CAWSVLSLSYGYTF.

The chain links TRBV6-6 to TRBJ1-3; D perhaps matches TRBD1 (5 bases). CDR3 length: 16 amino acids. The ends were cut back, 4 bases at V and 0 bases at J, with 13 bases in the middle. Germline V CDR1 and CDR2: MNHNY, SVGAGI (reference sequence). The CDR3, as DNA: TGTGCCAGCAGTTTTGGAGGGACCCCCTCTGGAAACACCATATATTTT. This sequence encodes CASSFGGTPSGNTIYF.

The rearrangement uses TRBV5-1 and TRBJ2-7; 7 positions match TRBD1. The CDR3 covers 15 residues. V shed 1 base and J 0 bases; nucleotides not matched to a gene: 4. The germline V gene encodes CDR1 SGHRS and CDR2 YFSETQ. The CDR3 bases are TGCGCCAGCAGCTTGTCGACAGGGAGCTCCTACGAGCAGTACTTC. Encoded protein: CASSLSTGSSYEQYF.

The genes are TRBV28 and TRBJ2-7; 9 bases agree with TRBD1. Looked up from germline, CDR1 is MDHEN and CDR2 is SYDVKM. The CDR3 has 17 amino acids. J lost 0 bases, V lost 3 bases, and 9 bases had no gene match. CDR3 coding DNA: TGTGCCAGCAGTTTCTACACCCCGGACAGGGGCTCCTACGAGCAGTACTTC. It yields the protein CASSFYTPDRGSYEQYF.

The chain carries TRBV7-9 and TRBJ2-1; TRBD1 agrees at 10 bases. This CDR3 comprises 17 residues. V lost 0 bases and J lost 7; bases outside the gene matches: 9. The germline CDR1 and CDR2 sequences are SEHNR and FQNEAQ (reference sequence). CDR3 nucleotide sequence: TGTGCCAGCAGCTTAGCCGGGGGACAGGGGCGAAAAAATGAGCAGTTCTTC. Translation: CASSLAGGQGRKNEQFF.

CDR3 in amino acids: CASSQTGTDSNTGELFF. The CDR3 DNA sequence: TGCGCCAGCAGTCAAACAGGGACGGACTCTAACACCGGGGAGCTGTTTTTT. The chain is built from TRBV23-1 and TRBJ2-2; D might be TRBD1 (6 bases). TRBV23-1 is an open reading frame whose function is uncertain. Trimming shortened V by 2 bases and J by 2 bases, and 15 bases separated the two germline ends. There are 17 residues in the CDR3.

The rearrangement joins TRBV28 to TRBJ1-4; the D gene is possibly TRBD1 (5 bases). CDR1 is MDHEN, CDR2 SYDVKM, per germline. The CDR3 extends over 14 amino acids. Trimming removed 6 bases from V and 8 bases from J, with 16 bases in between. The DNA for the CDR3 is TGTGCCAGCAGGCTTCAGGGAAGAGAGGAAAAACTGTTTTTT. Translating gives CASRLQGREEKLFF.

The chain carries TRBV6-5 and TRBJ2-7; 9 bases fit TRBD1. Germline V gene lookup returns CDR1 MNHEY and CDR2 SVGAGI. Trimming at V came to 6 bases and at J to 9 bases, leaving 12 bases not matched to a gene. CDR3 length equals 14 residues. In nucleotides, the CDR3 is TGTGCCAGCAGAGAGACCGGGACAGGGAAGGGGCAGTACTTC. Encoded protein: CASRETGTGKGQYF.

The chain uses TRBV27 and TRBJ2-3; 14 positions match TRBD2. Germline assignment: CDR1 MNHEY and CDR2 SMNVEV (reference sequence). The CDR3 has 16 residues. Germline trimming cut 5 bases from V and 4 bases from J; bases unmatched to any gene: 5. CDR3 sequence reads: CASSRLAGGHADTQYF. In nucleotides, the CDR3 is TGTGCCAGCAGTCGACTAGCGGGGGGGCACGCAGATACGCAGTATTTT.

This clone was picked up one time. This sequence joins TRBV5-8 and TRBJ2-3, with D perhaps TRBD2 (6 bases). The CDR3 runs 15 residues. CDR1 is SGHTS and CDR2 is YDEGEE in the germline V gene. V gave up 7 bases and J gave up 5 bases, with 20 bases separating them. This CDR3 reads CASRRGSPEGDTQYF. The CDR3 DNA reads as TGTGCCAGCCGGAGGGGATCCCCAGAAGGAGATACGCAGTATTTT.

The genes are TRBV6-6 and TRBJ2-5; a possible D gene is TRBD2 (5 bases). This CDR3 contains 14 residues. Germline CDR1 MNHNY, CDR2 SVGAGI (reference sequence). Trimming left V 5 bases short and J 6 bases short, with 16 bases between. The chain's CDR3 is CASSPGVGMKTQYF. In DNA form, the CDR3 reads TGTGCCAGCAGTCCCGGGGTGGGGATGAAGACCCAGTACTTC.

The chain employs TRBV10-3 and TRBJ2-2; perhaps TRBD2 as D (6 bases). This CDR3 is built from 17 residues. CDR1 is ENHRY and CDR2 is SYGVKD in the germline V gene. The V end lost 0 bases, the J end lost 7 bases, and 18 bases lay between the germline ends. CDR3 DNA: TGTGCCATCAGTGAGTCGTATAGCGGCAGGGTACACGGGGAGCTGTTTTTT. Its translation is CAISESYSGRVHGELFF.

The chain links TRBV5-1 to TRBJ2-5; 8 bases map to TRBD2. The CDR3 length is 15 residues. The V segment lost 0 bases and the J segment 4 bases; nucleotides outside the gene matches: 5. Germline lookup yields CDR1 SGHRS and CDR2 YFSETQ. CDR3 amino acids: CASSLAAGGIETQYF. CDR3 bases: TGCGCCAGCAGCTTGGCCGCGGGGGGAATAGAGACCCAGTACTTC.

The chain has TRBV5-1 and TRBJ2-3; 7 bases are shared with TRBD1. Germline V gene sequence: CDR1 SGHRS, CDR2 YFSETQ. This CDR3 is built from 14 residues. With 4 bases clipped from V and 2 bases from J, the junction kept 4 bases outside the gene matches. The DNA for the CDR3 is TGCGCCAGCAGCCCCGGACAGGACACAGATACGCAGTATTTT. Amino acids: CASSPGQDTDTQYF.

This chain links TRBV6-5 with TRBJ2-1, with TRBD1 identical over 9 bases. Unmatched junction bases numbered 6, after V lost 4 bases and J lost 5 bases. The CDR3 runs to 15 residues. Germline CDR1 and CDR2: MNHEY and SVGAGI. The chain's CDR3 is CASSFLQGANNEQFF. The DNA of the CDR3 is TGTGCCAGCAGTTTCTTACAGGGGGCCAACAATGAGCAGTTCTTC.

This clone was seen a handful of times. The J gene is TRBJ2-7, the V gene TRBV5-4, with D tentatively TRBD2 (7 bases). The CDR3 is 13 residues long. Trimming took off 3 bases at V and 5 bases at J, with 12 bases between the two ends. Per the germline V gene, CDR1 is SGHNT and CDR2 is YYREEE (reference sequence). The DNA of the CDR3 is TGTGCCAGCAGCTGGGGAGGGGGGAACGAGCAGTACTTC. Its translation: CASSWGGGNEQYF.

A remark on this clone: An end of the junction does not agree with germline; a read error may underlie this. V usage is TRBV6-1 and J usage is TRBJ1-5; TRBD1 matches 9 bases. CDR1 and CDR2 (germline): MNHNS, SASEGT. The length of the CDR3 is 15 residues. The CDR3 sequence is CASSEQLGRGTGWDF. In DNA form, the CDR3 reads TGTGCCAGCAGTGAACAACTGGGCCGAGGGACAGGGTGGGATTTT.

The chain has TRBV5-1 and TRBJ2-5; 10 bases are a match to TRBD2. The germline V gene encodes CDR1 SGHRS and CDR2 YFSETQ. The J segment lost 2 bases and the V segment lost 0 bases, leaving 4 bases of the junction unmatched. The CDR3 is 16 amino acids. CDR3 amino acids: CASSLGSGGFQETQYF. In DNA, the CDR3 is TGCGCCAGCAGCTTGGGTAGCGGGGGGTTTCAAGAGACCCAGTACTTC.

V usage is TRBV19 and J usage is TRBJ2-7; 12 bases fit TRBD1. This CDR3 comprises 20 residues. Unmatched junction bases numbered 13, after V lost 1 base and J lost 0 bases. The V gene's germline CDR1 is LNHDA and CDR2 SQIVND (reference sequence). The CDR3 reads CASSIGPGQGATIYSYEQYF. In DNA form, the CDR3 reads TGTGCCAGTAGTATAGGCCCGGGACAGGGGGCTACCATATACTCCTACGAGCAGTACTTC.

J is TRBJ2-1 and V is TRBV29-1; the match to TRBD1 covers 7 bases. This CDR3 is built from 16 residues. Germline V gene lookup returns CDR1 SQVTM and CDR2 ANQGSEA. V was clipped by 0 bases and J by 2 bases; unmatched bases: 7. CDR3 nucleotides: TGCAGCGTTGAAGATCAGAGACAGGGTCCCTACAATGAGCAGTTCTTC. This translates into CSVEDQRQGPYNEQFF.